These T cell receptor beta chains were read from a single sample in a study of blood T cell repertoires in COVID-19. Sequencing used immunoSEQ multiplex PCR; TCRdb keeps in-frame clones, though not all of them. The sample has some 110,000 clones, 82% seen once; the top ten hold 15%. The sequencing sample was made of peripheral blood. Receptors originate from a woman of 80 years or more with acute or convalescent COVID-19. The conserved cysteine and the conserved F or W are not part of the CDR3 here.

j_gene	v_gene	CDR3aa
TRBJ2-7	TRBV29-1	SVAGSGTEQY
TRBJ1-1	TRBV2	ASSGQGNTEAF
TRBJ2-1	TRBV20-1	SARLFNEQF
TRBJ2-3	TRBV5-5	ASSPGLAGATQY
TRBJ2-1	TRBV30	AWSPSYYNEQF
TRBJ1-3	TRBV3-1/TRBV3-2	ASSQRTGFSGNTIY
TRBJ1-4	TRBV28	ASSKGTGGLKLF
TRBJ2-5	TRBV5-1	ASSLAGQGVETQY
TRBJ2-1	TRBV29-1	SVDSPSSYNEQF
TRBJ2-1	TRBV11-2	ASSLDPGSNEQF
TRBJ2-5	TRBV9	ASSFAGTVQETQY
TRBJ2-2	TRBV7-6	ASSLVQGENRELF
TRBJ2-1	TRBV11-2	ASSSPPGGVSYNEQF
TRBJ2-1	TRBV5-4	ASRAPVGSGSYNEQF
TRBJ2-7	TRBV29-1	SVRGLAGTYEQY
TRBJ1-5	TRBV6-6	ASSYTTGPSDQPQH
TRBJ2-1	TRBV5-1	ASSSQGAGNEQF
TRBJ1-1	TRBV7-9	ASSSYETELNTEAF
TRBJ1-1	TRBV10-3	AIRETGTEAF
TRBJ1-2	TRBV7-9	ASSYRTGRYGYT
TRBJ2-1	TRBV9	ASSPDFNEQF
TRBJ1-4	TRBV7-9	ASSLGQANEKLF
TRBJ2-5	TRBV27	ASSPLQETQY
TRBJ1-1	TRBV19	ASSVRQGDTEAF
TRBJ1-1	TRBV30	AWRPGGLRTEAF
TRBJ1-1	TRBV4-2	ASSHSGRQGNTEAF
TRBJ1-3	TRBV15	ATSRDRDTIY
TRBJ2-1	TRBV7-9	ASSLATSGDYNEQF
TRBJ2-1	TRBV19	ASSPPRTSGRGEQF
TRBJ2-3	TRBV24-1	ATSDSRKLTDTQY
TRBJ2-1	TRBV14	ASSYRVWNEQF
TRBJ2-2	TRBV18	ASSPQGGTGELF
TRBJ2-1	TRBV7-9	ASKAGSNEQF
TRBJ2-1	TRBV7-2	ASSLAGGLTYNEQF
TRBJ1-1	TRBV7-9	ASSFLIGTGSTEAF
TRBJ2-1	TRBV19	ASSIRGNEQF
TRBJ1-1	TRBV6-5	ASRNVQGWNTEAF
TRBJ1-1	TRBV11-2	ASGPAYTEAF
TRBJ2-1	TRBV3-1/TRBV3-2	ASTSPSPLAGGLNEQF
TRBJ1-2	TRBV3-1/TRBV3-2	ASSLGQGADGYT
TRBJ2-1	TRBV28	ASSLLGTSGSNEQF
TRBJ2-1	TRBV10-1	ASSERRERMGNEQF
TRBJ2-2	TRBV14	ASTRTGAFFGELF
TRBJ2-3	TRBV29-1	SGRGARDTQY
TRBJ1-1	TRBV6-5	ASTRGTGITEAF
TRBJ2-5	TRBV30	AWGLAETQY
TRBJ2-7	TRBV28	ASAELAGDLEQY
TRBJ1-4	TRBV6-1	ASSEAGVRINEKLF
TRBJ2-3	TRBV27	ASSWTGSTDTQY
TRBJ1-2	TRBV15	ATSSRTGQSSLYGYT
TRBJ1-1	TRBV10-3	AIGRQGEAF
TRBJ2-3	TRBV5-1	ASSLGPADTQY